The clone carrying this T cell receptor (beta chain) has more than one count but fewer than ten. Its antigen remains unknown. The sample belongs to a study of blood T cells in healthy people across ages. Study summary: Template-switching capture recovered about one barcoded beta molecule per two T cells.

With a J-beta primer mix and a sample-barcoded 5' primer, a second PCR ran roughly 7 to 11 cycles. MiXCR was run by TCRdb on the 5' RACE reads, yielding one entry per CDR3 protein. The sample includes roughly 2 million distinct CDR3 sequences, about 50% seen only once; the top ten take approximately 2%. Broader study findings: From one million sequenced T cells, diversity estimates were lower bounds. The recorded TCR beta diversity per million T cells decreased in a roughly linear manner with age. A strong correlation was seen between TCR beta diversity and naive T cell percentage.

CDR1 and CDR2 (germline): SNHLY, FYNNEI. CDR3 length equals 10 residues. V shed 8 bases and J shed 6 bases, with 8 bases lying between them. The V gene is TRBV2, the J gene TRBJ2-7; D is unclear. The sequenced sample consisted of blood. This TCR came from a woman between 40 and 50 years old in good health. The CDR3 DNA reads TGTGCCAGCCGGCACCTCGAGCAGTACTTC. Its translation: CASRHLEQYF.